This TCR beta chain appears in the sequencing data of a study of shared clonotypes between healthy human individuals. Original methodology: Filtering differed, since immunoSEQ gave only junction sequences and no quality scores. Some clones are missing from TCRdb's copy, which holds only in-frame ones; the method was immunoSEQ multiplex PCR. V, J and clone size reflect that table, while D and trimming were determined from the DNA. The table lists 400,000 to 550,000 clones, about 80% of them singletons. This clone is termed medium-sized. This specimen includes other DNA sequences encoding the same CDR3. Recent vaccinations or acute infections were absent in the healthy HIV-negative adult donors. This receptor was taken from a woman aged 40-49 years in good health. Some clones in this sample may be carry-over from other donors' samples. Specimen: PBMCs.

The CDR3 DNA reads as TGTGCCAGCAGGACCGCGGGGCCATCCACAGATACGCAGTATTTT. Translated: CASRTAGPSTDTQYF. The chain employs TRBV6-6 and TRBJ2-3, with a tentative D call TRBD2 (6 bases). CDR1 and CDR2 (germline): MNHNY, SVGAGI (reference sequence). The CDR3 is 15 amino acids. V gave up 6 bases and J gave up 2 bases, with 15 bases separating them.